A single sample gave rise to the 16 T cell receptor beta chains below, sequenced in a study of CD8 T cells in ankylosing spondylitis. What these receptors recognize is not known. Using its own MiXCR run on the 5' RACE reads, TCRdb lists one record per CDR3 protein. The data contain 800,000 to 900,000 distinct CDR3 sequences, about an eighth of them singletons. Findings and caveats of the study: Eight highly homologous variants formed a TCR beta motif that appeared characteristic of ankylosing spondylitis blood.

The source material was blood, either unsorted or a sorted T cell fraction (not recorded which). All receptors derive from a male donor with ankylosing spondylitis.

In this sample, this clonotype turned up many times. The gene calls are TRBV29-1 and TRBJ1-2, with D uncertain. Per the germline V gene, CDR1 is SQVTM and CDR2 is ANQGSEA. The length of the CDR3 is 10 residues. Trimming cost V 6 bases and J 7 bases, with 9 bases left between them. The CDR3 DNA reads TGCAGCGTAGCTGGTGGTGGCTACACCTTC. It translates to CSVAGGGYTF.

DNA of the CDR3: TGCAGTGCTGACTCCCCCGGGACAGGGGGTGAAAAACTGTTTTTT. Protein sequence: CSADSPGTGGEKLFF. The chain couples TRBV20-1 to TRBJ1-4, with 11 bases that match TRBD1. V lost 5 bases and J lost 7; bases outside the gene matches: 9. CDR3 length equals 15 residues. The germline gives CDR1 DFQATT, CDR2 SNEGSKA (reference sequence).

This clonotype was seen many times. The gene calls are TRBV11-1 and TRBJ1-5; D may be TRBD1 (5 bases). V shed 3 bases and J shed 4 bases, with 22 bases lying between them. The CDR3 covers 18 residues. Per the germline V gene, CDR1 is SGHAT and CDR2 is FQDESV (reference sequence). The CDR3 DNA reads TGTGCCAGCAGCTTCGATCGCTTTGACAGAGGGCCAAATCAGCCCCAGCATTTT. Translated, it gives CASSFDRFDRGPNQPQHF.

This clonotype was counted many times. The V and J genes are TRBV20-1 and TRBJ2-1, with D perhaps TRBD1 or TRBD2 (5 bases each). Trimming shortened V by 4 bases and J by 10 bases, and 14 bases separated the two germline ends. Looked up from germline, CDR1 is DFQATT and CDR2 is SNEGSKA (reference sequence). The CDR3 runs 12 residues. Written as DNA, the CDR3 is TGCAGTGCTATCATGCAGGGAGCGGAGCAGTTCTTC. Its protein is CSAIMQGAEQFF.

This clonotype was seen repeatedly, ten times or more. J is TRBJ1-2 and V is TRBV28, with D perhaps TRBD1 (5 bases). Germline lookup yields CDR1 MDHEN and CDR2 SYDVKM. CDR3 length: 13 amino acids. Trimming removed 8 bases at V and 6 bases at J, with 16 bases between. The CDR3 region has the DNA TGTGCCAGCCTCCTAGGGGCAGAGCATGGCTACACCTTC. Translating it yields CASLLGAEHGYTF.

In its sample, this clonotype was seen many times. This chain connects TRBV24-1 to TRBJ1-1; D call uncertain. V lost 2 bases and J lost 1, with 7 bases in between. This CDR3 region has 14 residues. CDR1 KGHDR and CDR2 SFDVKD come from the germline V gene. The CDR3 DNA reads TGTGCCACCAGTGATTCCGGGTGGAACACTGAAGCTTTCTTT. This encodes CATSDSGWNTEAFF.

The chain joins TRBV7-2 to TRBJ2-1, with 10 bases identical to TRBD2. The germline gives CDR1 SGHTA, CDR2 FQGNSA. With V trimmed by 7 bases and J by 8 bases, 14 bases remained unmatched. This CDR3 has 16 amino acids. The CDR3 sequence: CASTLLAGVRGDEQFF. Here the CDR3 DNA reads TGTGCCAGCACGCTTCTAGCGGGAGTCAGGGGCGATGAGCAGTTCTTC.

The rearrangement links TRBV28 to TRBJ2-1; D remains unclear. CDR1 and CDR2 from the germline V gene are MDHEN and SYDVKM. The CDR3 is made up of 13 amino acids. Deletions cut 4 bases from V and 6 bases from J, with 10 bases between. Here the CDR3 DNA reads TGTGCCAGCAGTTACCGAGTATCCAATGAGCAGTTCTTC. Translated: CASSYRVSNEQFF.

This clonotype showed up just a few times. The chain's CDR3 is CASCITEQYF. Here the CDR3 DNA reads TGTGCCAGTTGTATTACCGAGCAGTACTTC. The V gene is TRBV2, the J gene TRBJ2-7; D remains unclear. Germline values: CDR1 SNHLY, CDR2 FYNNEI. V lost 9 bases and J lost 6, with 9 bases in between. The CDR3 is 10 residues long.

In regard to this clonotype: Relative to the germline gene, one junction end is altered; a read error may explain this. The chain employs TRBV7-7 and TRBJ2-1; D uncertain. There are 13 residues in the CDR3. CDR1 SSHAT and CDR2 FNYEAQ come from the germline V gene (reference sequence). As DNA, the CDR3 is TGTGCTAGCAGTTCAAATTTTGGCGATGAGCAGTTCTTC. Translation: CASSSNFGDEQFF. Filled out from reference TRBV7-7 and TRBJ2-1, the complete variable domain reads GAGVSQSPRYKVTKRGQDVTLRCDPISSHATLYWYQQALGQGPEFLTYFNYEAQPDKSGLPSDRFSAERPEGSISTLTIQRTEQRDSAMYRCASSSNFGDEQFFGPGTRLTVL.

The rearrangement uses TRBV21-1 and TRBJ2-7; the table's D call TRBD2 went unverified against the DNA. TRBV21-1 is marked as a pseudogene. This CDR3 region has 15 residues. CDR3 amino acids: CASNLERDPIYEQYF. DNA for the CDR3: TGTGCCAGCAATTTGGAGCGGGACCCTATCTACGAGCAGTACTTC.

On this clonotype itself: At one end the junction does not follow the germline gene, possibly because of a read error. This chain links TRBV5-5 with TRBJ1-1, with 9 nucleotides matching TRBD1. Germline CDR1 reads SGHKS; CDR2 reads YYEKEE (reference sequence). The CDR3 is made up of 14 amino acids. The CDR3 region has the DNA TGTGCCAGCAGCGGGACAGGGCATGACACTGAAGCTTTTTTT. It yields the protein CASSGTGHDTEAFF.

The J gene is TRBJ2-1, the V gene TRBV28, with TRBD2 matching over 11 bases. This CDR3 is built from 15 residues. Germline V gives CDR1 MDHEN, CDR2 SYDVKM. V shed 7 bases and J 6 bases; nucleotides not matched to a gene: 8. The chain's CDR3 is CASTEGLAGCNEQFF. Here the CDR3 DNA reads TGTGCCAGCACCGAAGGACTAGCGGGTTGCAATGAGCAGTTCTTC.

This chain connects TRBV20-1 to TRBJ2-7; possibly TRBD2 for D (6 bases). V gave up 4 bases and J gave up 6 bases, with 16 bases separating them. The germline V gene has CDR1 DFQATT and CDR2 SNEGSKA (reference sequence). The CDR3 totals 13 residues. CDR3 in DNA: TGCAGTGCTATGAGGCGGGACGGATCCGAGCAGTACTTC. Encoded protein: CSAMRRDGSEQYF.

The chain uses TRBV20-1 and TRBJ2-1; possible D gene TRBD2, 5 bases. V was trimmed by 6 bases and J by 14 bases, leaving 20 bases between them. The CDR3 covers 12 residues. Germline CDR1 DFQATT, CDR2 SNEGSKA (reference sequence). The DNA for the CDR3 is TGCAGTGCGACTGATGGACTCACAACTAAGTTCTTC. Translating gives CSATDGLTTKFF.

This clonotype was counted many times. The chain recombines TRBV10-3 with TRBJ2-2; weak D call: TRBD1 (6 bases). This CDR3 spans 14 amino acids. Between the trimmed V and J ends, which lost 11 bases and 4 bases, there was a span of 17 bases. Germline V gene lookup returns CDR1 ENHRY and CDR2 SYGVKD. The chain's CDR3 is CAAGLTGSTGELFF. The CDR3 region has the DNA TGTGCCGCCGGTCTCACAGGGAGCACCGGGGAGCTGTTTTTT.